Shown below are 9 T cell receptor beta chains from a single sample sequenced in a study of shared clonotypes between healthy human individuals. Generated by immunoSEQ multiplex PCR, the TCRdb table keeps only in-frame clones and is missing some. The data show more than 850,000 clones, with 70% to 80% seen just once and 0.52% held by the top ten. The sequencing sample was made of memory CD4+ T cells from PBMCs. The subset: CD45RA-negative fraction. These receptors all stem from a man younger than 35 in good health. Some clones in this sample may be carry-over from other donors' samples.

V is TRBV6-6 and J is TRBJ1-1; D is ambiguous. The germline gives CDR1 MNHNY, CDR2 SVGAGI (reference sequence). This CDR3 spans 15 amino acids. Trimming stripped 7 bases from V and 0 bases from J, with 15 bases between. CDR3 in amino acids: CASTQMVLLNTEAFF. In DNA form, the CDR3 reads TGTGCCAGCACTCAAATGGTCCTTTTGAACACTGAAGCTTTCTTT.

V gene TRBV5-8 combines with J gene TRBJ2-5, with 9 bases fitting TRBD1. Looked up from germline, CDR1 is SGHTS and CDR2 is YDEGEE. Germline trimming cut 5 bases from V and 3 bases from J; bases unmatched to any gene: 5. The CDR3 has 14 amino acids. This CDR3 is CASRTGGREETQYF. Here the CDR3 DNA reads TGTGCCAGCAGAACAGGGGGCCGGGAAGAGACCCAGTACTTC.

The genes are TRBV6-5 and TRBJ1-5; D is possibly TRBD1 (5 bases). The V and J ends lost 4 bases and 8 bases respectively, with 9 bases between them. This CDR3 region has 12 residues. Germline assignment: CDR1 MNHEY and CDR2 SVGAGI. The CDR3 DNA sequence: TGTGCCAGCAGTTCGGGGGTCGAGCCCCAGCATTTT. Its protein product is CASSSGVEPQHF.

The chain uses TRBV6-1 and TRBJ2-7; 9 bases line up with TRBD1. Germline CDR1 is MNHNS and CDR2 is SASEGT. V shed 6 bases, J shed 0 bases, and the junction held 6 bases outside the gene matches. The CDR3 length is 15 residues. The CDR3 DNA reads TGTGCCAGCAGGGAGACAGGGGGTAGCTCCTACGAGCAGTACTTC. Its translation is CASRETGGSSYEQYF.

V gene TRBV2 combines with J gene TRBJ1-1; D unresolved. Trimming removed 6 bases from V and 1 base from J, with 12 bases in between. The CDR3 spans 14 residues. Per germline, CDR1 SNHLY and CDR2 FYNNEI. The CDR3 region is CASSPSRPNTEAFF. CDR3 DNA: TGTGCCAGCAGCCCGAGCAGGCCGAACACTGAAGCTTTCTTT.

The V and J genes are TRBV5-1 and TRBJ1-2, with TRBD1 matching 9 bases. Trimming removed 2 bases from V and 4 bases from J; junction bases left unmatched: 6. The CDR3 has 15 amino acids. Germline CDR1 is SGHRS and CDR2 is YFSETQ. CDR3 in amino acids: CASSLNRGQFYGYTF. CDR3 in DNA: TGCGCCAGCAGCTTAAACAGGGGGCAATTCTATGGCTACACCTTC.

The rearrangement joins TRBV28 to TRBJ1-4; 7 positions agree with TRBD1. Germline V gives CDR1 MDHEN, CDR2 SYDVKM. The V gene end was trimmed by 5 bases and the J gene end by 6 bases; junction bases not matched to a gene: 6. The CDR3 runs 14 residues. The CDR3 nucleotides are TGTGCCAGCAGTCCCGGACAGGAGTATGAAAAACTGTTTTTT. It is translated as CASSPGQEYEKLFF.

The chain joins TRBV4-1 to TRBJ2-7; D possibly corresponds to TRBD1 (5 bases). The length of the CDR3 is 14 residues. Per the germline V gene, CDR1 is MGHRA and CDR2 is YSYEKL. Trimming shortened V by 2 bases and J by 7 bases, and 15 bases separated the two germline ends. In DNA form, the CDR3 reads TGCGCCAGCAGCCAAACACAACAGGCCCGAGAGCAGTACTTC. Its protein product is CASSQTQQAREQYF.

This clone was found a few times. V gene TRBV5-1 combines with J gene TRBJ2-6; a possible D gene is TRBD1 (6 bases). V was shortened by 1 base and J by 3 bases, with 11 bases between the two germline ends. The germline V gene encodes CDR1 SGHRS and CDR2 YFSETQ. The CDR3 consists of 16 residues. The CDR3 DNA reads TGCGCCAGCAGCTTGTACCCAGGGGTTGGGGCCAACGTCCTGACTTTC. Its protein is CASSLYPGVGANVLTF.